This T cell receptor (beta chain) appears in the sequencing data of a study of blood T cell repertoires in COVID-19. Germline CDR1 KGHSH, CDR2 LQKENI. The CDR3 consists of 13 residues. The ends were cut back, 0 bases at V and 7 bases at J, with 6 bases in the middle. Ages ranged from about 18 to 89 years, with residence in 20 to 30 US areas. The count of this clone is one. The data were produced by immunoSEQ multiplex PCR, yet TCRdb's version contains in-frame clones alone and is incomplete. The sample shows 210,000 or so clones, roughly four fifths of them seen only once. The source material was PBMCs or T cells enriched from blood (not recorded which). The TCR originated in a man in his sixties who had recovered from COVID-19. The chain uses TRBV18 and TRBJ1-4; D not certain. The CDR3 nucleotides are TGTGCCAGCTCACCACCGGGAGTTGAAAAACTGTTTTTT. It encodes CASSPPGVEKLFF.